One and the same sample provided the 11 T cell receptor beta chains below, sequenced in a study of shared clonotypes between healthy human individuals. Sequenced by immunoSEQ multiplex PCR; TCRdb stores in-frame clones only, minus some. The repertoire includes roughly 1,100,000 clones, approximately 76% of them detected once, and 1.2% to 1.5% sits in the top ten. Sequenced material: memory CD4+ T cells sorted from blood. The subset here: CD45RA-negative fraction. The receptors derive from a man between 18 and 29 years old in good health.

The genes are TRBV5-1 and TRBJ1-1; 10 nucleotides agree with TRBD1. The length of the CDR3 is 15 residues. Germline CDR1 and CDR2: SGHRS and YFSETQ. Trimming removed 4 bases from V and 0 bases from J; junction bases left unmatched: 3. Here the CDR3 DNA reads TGCGCCAGCAGCACCGGGACAGGGGTGAACACTGAAGCTTTCTTT. It specifies CASSTGTGVNTEAFF.

The rearrangement uses TRBV11-2 and TRBJ1-5; D perhaps matches TRBD1 (5 bases). CDR1 is SGHAT, CDR2 FQNNGV, per germline. The CDR3 extends over 13 amino acids. V was clipped by 4 bases and J by 6 bases, with 10 bases between them. CDR3 protein: CASSSGPGQPQHF. CDR3 bases: TGTGCCAGCAGCTCGGGGCCCGGTCAGCCCCAGCATTTT. Combining the CDR3 with reference TRBV11-2 and TRBJ1-5 gives the whole variable domain EAGVAQSPRYKIIEKRQSVAFWCNPISGHATLYWYQQILGQGPKLLIQFQNNGVVDDSQLPKDRFSAERLKGVDSTLKIQPAKLEDSAVYLCASSSGPGQPQHFGDGTRLSIL.

The chain carries TRBV11-3 and TRBJ2-7; perhaps D is TRBD1 or TRBD2 (6 bases each). CDR3 length: 14 residues. The ends were cut back, 5 bases at V and 6 bases at J, with 17 bases in the middle. Germline V lookup: CDR1 SGHNT, CDR2 YENEEA. CDR3 sequence: CASSTGHTAGEQYF. DNA of the CDR3: TGTGCCAGCAGCACGGGACATACAGCGGGCGAGCAGTACTTC.

In this sample, this clone turned up a few times. This chain joins TRBV2 and TRBJ1-6; weak D call: TRBD1 (5 bases). Looked up from germline, CDR1 is SNHLY and CDR2 is FYNNEI. The CDR3 spans 14 residues. V was cut by 0 bases and J by 9 bases, with 9 bases left in between. As DNA, the CDR3 is TGTGCCAGCAGTGAAGCGGGGACGCGTTCACCCCTCCACTTT. Translating it yields CASSEAGTRSPLHF.

The rearrangement links TRBV30 to TRBJ1-5; D unresolved. The CDR3 covers 15 residues. V lost 0 bases, J lost 4 bases, and 13 bases lay in between. From germline, CDR1 is GTSNPN and CDR2 SVGIG (reference sequence). The CDR3 coding sequence is TGTGCCTGGAGTGTCGTCGGGTCGGGGAATCAGCCCCAGCATTTT. Protein: CAWSVVGSGNQPQHF.

In this sample, this clone turned up once. The V gene is TRBV19, the J gene TRBJ2-1, with 9 positions matching TRBD2. This CDR3 is built from 16 residues. The trim removed 0 bases at V and 4 bases at J, leaving 4 bases unmatched. Germline assignment: CDR1 LNHDA and CDR2 SQIVND (reference sequence). This CDR3 reads CASSIEASGIYNEQFF. CDR3 in DNA: TGTGCCAGTAGTATAGAGGCTAGCGGGATATACAATGAGCAGTTCTTC. Complete variable domain (other parts from reference TRBV19 and TRBJ2-1): DGGITQSPKYLFRKEGQNVTLSCEQNLNHDAMYWYRQDPGQGLRLIYYSQIVNDFQKGDIAEGYSVSREKKESFPLTVTSAQKNPTAFYLCASSIEASGIYNEQFFGPGTRLTVL.

The genes are TRBV29-1 and TRBJ2-1, with a tentative D call TRBD2 (5 bases). V was pared by 4 bases and J by 3 bases, with 10 bases between. Germline CDR1 is SQVTM and CDR2 is ANQGSEA. The CDR3 totals 13 residues. The CDR3 is CSVGGRNYNEQFF. The CDR3, as DNA: TGCAGCGTTGGAGGGAGAAACTACAATGAGCAGTTCTTC.

The chain employs TRBV5-1 and TRBJ1-4; TRBD1 matches 8 bases. The CDR3 runs 14 residues. Germline values: CDR1 SGHRS, CDR2 YFSETQ. The ends lost 4 bases at V and 4 bases at J; junction bases unmatched: 3. This CDR3 is CASSLTGDNEKLFF. The CDR3 bases are TGCGCCAGCAGCCTGACAGGGGATAATGAAAAACTGTTTTTT.

The V and J genes are TRBV2 and TRBJ2-7; no clear D gene. This CDR3 contains 15 residues. Germline assignment: CDR1 SNHLY and CDR2 FYNNEI. V lost 3 bases and J lost 0, with 12 bases in between. CDR3 residues: CASSESVRSSYEQYF. The CDR3 region has the DNA TGTGCCAGCAGTGAGTCCGTCCGTAGCTCCTACGAGCAGTACTTC.

The chain recombines TRBV2 with TRBJ1-6; 10 bases map to TRBD1. CDR1 SNHLY and CDR2 FYNNEI come from the germline V gene. Losses at the gene ends were 9 bases for V and 7 bases for J; bases not matched to a gene: 9. The length of the CDR3 is 15 residues. CDR3 sequence: CASKDLGQGNSPLHF. CDR3 DNA sequence: TGTGCCAGTAAAGATTTGGGACAGGGGAATTCACCCCTCCACTTT.

The genes are TRBV6-5 and TRBJ2-5; D is perhaps TRBD1 or TRBD2 (5 bases each). The J call is uncertain, as TRBJ2-7 better fits the DNA end. The CDR3 is 14 residues long. In germline, CDR1 is MNHEY, CDR2 SVGAGI. The CDR3 coding sequence is TGTGCCAGCAGTTACGATGGGGGATTAGGCGAGCAGTACTTC. This translates into CASSYDGGLGEQYF.